This is a list of T cell receptor beta chains from one sample in a study of CD8 T cells in ankylosing spondylitis. TCRdb redid the calling of the 5' RACE reads with MiXCR, one entry per CDR3 protein. Of approximately 210,000 distinct CDR3 sequences in the sample, more than 10% are singletons; the top ten hold 16%. The sample taken for sequencing was blood, either unsorted or a sorted T cell fraction (not recorded which). These receptors originate from a male donor with ankylosing spondylitis or in good health (not recorded which). Both conserved end residues are part of each CDR3. A D gene is named only where the DNA matches it firmly. The size entry is marked missing in some rows and otherwise reads once, few, many or a size class.

D gene: TRBD1
V gene: TRBV2
clone size: few
CDR3 length: 15
J gene: TRBJ2-7
CDR3 protein: CASSEAGTGGHEQYF
CDR3 DNA: TGTGCCAGCAGTGAAGCCGGGACAGGGGGTCACGAGCAGTACTTC

D gene: -
V gene: TRBV29-1
clone size: few
CDR3 length: 13
J gene: TRBJ2-1
CDR3 protein: CSVEDGLYNEQFF
CDR3 DNA: TGCAGCGTTGAGGATGGGCTCTACAATGAGCAGTTCTTC

D gene: -
V gene: TRBV29-1
clone size: -
CDR3 length: 14
J gene: TRBJ1-2
CDR3 protein: CSVEEETANYGYTF
CDR3 DNA: TGCAGCGTTGAAGAGGAAACCGCTAACTATGGCTACACCTTC

D gene: -
V gene: TRBV30
clone size: -
CDR3 length: 12
J gene: TRBJ2-3
CDR3 protein: CAWSPPGNTQYF
CDR3 DNA: TGTGCCTGGAGTCCCCCCGGAAATACGCAGTATTTT

D gene: -
V gene: TRBV29-1
clone size: -
CDR3 length: 10
J gene: TRBJ2-1
CDR3 protein: CSGFSNEQFF
CDR3 DNA: TGCAGCGGATTTAGTAATGAGCAGTTCTTC

D gene: -
V gene: TRBV4-1
clone size: few
CDR3 length: 16
J gene: TRBJ1-4
CDR3 protein: CASSQTHLLGGEKLFF
CDR3 DNA: TGCGCCAGCAGCCAAACCCACCTCCTGGGTGGCGAAAAACTGTTTTTT

D gene: TRBD1
V gene: TRBV12-3/TRBV12-4
clone size: -
CDR3 length: 12
J gene: TRBJ1-1
CDR3 protein: CASAGQGTEAFF
CDR3 DNA: TGTGCCAGCGCTGGACAGGGCACTGAAGCTTTCTTT

D gene: TRBD1
V gene: TRBV12-3/TRBV12-4
clone size: many
CDR3 length: 16
J gene: TRBJ2-1
CDR3 protein: CASVNRRDRGYNEQFF
CDR3 DNA: TGTGCCAGCGTAAATCGCAGGGACAGGGGCTACAATGAGCAGTTCTTC

D gene: -
V gene: TRBV7-9
clone size: many
CDR3 length: 13
J gene: TRBJ2-5
CDR3 protein: CASSVSGGETQYF
CDR3 DNA: TGTGCCAGCAGCGTCTCTGGCGGGGAGACCCAGTACTTC

D gene: -
V gene: TRBV10-1
clone size: few
CDR3 length: 14
J gene: TRBJ2-1
CDR3 protein: CASSVDYLGNEQFF
CDR3 DNA: TGCGCCAGCAGTGTGGACTATTTGGGCAATGAGCAGTTCTTC

D gene: -
V gene: TRBV27
clone size: -
CDR3 length: 16
J gene: TRBJ2-6
CDR3 protein: CASSLFSYSGANVLTF
CDR3 DNA: TGTGCCAGCAGTTTATTTAGTTACTCTGGGGCCAACGTCCTGACTTTC

D gene: -
V gene: TRBV4-1
clone size: -
CDR3 length: 13
J gene: TRBJ2-7
CDR3 protein: CASSSRDWLEQYF
CDR3 DNA: TGCGCCAGCAGCTCCCGGGACTGGCTCGAGCAGTACTTC

D gene: -
V gene: TRBV7-9
clone size: many
CDR3 length: 11
J gene: TRBJ2-2
CDR3 protein: CASSFRGELFF
CDR3 DNA: TGTGCCAGCAGCTTTCGGGGGGAGCTGTTTTTT